The 13 T cell receptor beta chains reported below all come from one sample, sequenced in a study of vaccination and CD4 T cells after COVID-19. An Oncomine TCR Beta short-read assay was used to sequence the DNA from cultured CD4+ T cells. TCRdb used MiXCR to reprocess the PCR reads, holding one entry per CDR3 protein. The sample carries tens of thousands of distinct CDR3 sequences, 70% recorded once. Treatment denoted: approximately 11-day PBMC culture with coronavirus spike peptide pools or control peptides (ViraFEST assay). Their cognate antigens are unknown. Material for sequencing was CD4+ T cells from blood, cultured in vitro. All receptors derive from a human donor who had recovered from COVID-19.

The chain links TRBV7-2 to TRBJ1-5, with D perhaps TRBD1 (5 bases). Germline V lookup: CDR1 SGHTA, CDR2 FQGNSA. The V and J ends lost 4 bases and 2 bases respectively, with 21 bases between them. The CDR3 extends over 18 amino acids. The CDR3 nucleotides are TGTGCCAGCAGCTCCGTGGGGGGTTCTGGGGCCGGCAATCAGCCCCAGCATTTT. Its translation: CASSSVGGSGAGNQPQHF.

CDR3 nucleotide sequence: TGTGCCACCACACTGGCGGGGAACTATGGCTACACCTTC. Translation: CATTLAGNYGYTF. V is TRBV12-3 or TRBV12-4 and J is TRBJ1-2, with D hard to call. There are 13 residues in the CDR3. The ends were cut back, 10 bases at V and 2 bases at J, with 14 bases in the middle.

V usage is TRBV24-1 and J usage is TRBJ2-5; D remains ambiguous. The CDR3 is 13 amino acids. V dropped 3 bases and J dropped 5 bases, with 9 bases sitting between them. Germline V CDR1 and CDR2: KGHDR, SFDVKD. In DNA form, the CDR3 reads TGTGCCACCAGTGATCCCGACGGGGAGACCCAGTACTTC. Its protein product is CATSDPDGETQYF.

The V gene is TRBV12-3 or TRBV12-4, the J gene TRBJ2-5; either TRBD1 or TRBD2 may fit D (5 bases each). The CDR3 is 14 residues long. Between the trimmed V and J ends, which lost 5 bases and 5 bases, there was a span of 15 bases. CDR3: CASSKKTEGETQYF. CDR3 in DNA: TGTGCCAGCAGTAAAAAGACAGAGGGGGAGACCCAGTACTTC.

The sample holds a few counts of this clonotype. The V call is TRBV7-9, the J call TRBJ2-7; unclear D gene. CDR1 and CDR2 from the germline V gene are SEHNR and FQNEAQ (reference sequence). The CDR3 loop spans 15 amino acids. V was cut by 4 bases and J by 5 bases, with 18 bases left in between. The CDR3 sequence: CASSSAALTAHEQYF. For the CDR3, the DNA is TGTGCCAGCAGCTCCGCGGCGTTAACAGCCCACGAGCAGTACTTC. Full variable domain (missing parts from reference TRBV7-9 and TRBJ2-7): DTGVSQNPRHKITKRGQNVTFRCDPISEHNRLYWYRQTLGQGPEFLTYFQNEAQLEKSRLLSDRFSAERPKGSFSTLEIQRTEQGDSAMYLCASSSAALTAHEQYFGPGTRLTVT.

The chain uses TRBV6-1 and TRBJ2-1; TRBD2 matches at 7 bases. Germline-derived CDR1 and CDR2 are MNHNS and SASEGT. CDR3 length: 16 residues. The J segment lost 6 bases and the V segment lost 6 bases, leaving 14 bases of the junction unmatched. The CDR3 nucleotides read TGTGCCAGCAGCCCTCTAGCGGCCGCAGCCCCCAATGAGCAGTTCTTC. Its translation is CASSPLAAAAPNEQFF.

The J gene is TRBJ1-1, the V gene TRBV7-9; D not resolved. The CDR3 sequence is 12 residues long. V was trimmed by 6 bases and J by 5 bases, leaving 10 bases between them. Germline V lookup: CDR1 SEHNR, CDR2 FQNEAQ (reference sequence). Here the CDR3 reads CASSRGGTEAFF. The CDR3 DNA reads TGTGCCAGCAGTCGCGGCGGAACTGAAGCTTTCTTT. Complete variable domain (other parts from reference TRBV7-9 and TRBJ1-1): DTGVSQNPRHKITKRGQNVTFRCDPISEHNRLYWYRQTLGQGPEFLTYFQNEAQLEKSRLLSDRFSAERPKGSFSTLEIQRTEQGDSAMYLCASSRGGTEAFFGQGTRLTVV.

The table lists this clonotype with a few counts. The rearrangement links TRBV12-3 or TRBV12-4 to TRBJ1-5; D remains ambiguous. Trimming took off 2 bases at V and 0 bases at J, with 11 bases between the two ends. There are 16 residues in the CDR3. CDR3 residues: CASSLITAYSNQPQHF. CDR3 coding DNA: TGTGCCAGCAGTTTAATTACGGCTTATAGCAATCAGCCCCAGCATTTT.

A few counts support this clonotype. The chain carries TRBV20-1 and TRBJ1-6; perhaps TRBD1 as D (5 bases). Trimming took 2 bases from V and 7 from J, leaving 21 bases between them. CDR3 size: 17 residues. CDR1 is DFQATT and CDR2 is SNEGSKA in the germline V gene (reference sequence). The CDR3 region has the DNA TGCAGTGCTAGACCCCTGGGACCTCGGGACGGAAATTCACCCCTCCACTTT. It yields the protein CSARPLGPRDGNSPLHF.

The chain couples TRBV5-3 to TRBJ1-1; possible D gene TRBD1, 5 bases. TRBV5-3 is marked as an open reading frame, function uncertain. V dropped 8 bases and J dropped 4 bases, with 18 bases sitting between them. The CDR3 length is 14 residues. For the CDR3, the DNA is TGTGCCAGCACCAAGTCCGGCAGGGCCACTGAAGCTTTCTTT. This encodes CASTKSGRATEAFF.

This clonotype was detected once. This sequence joins TRBV29-1 and TRBJ2-2, with 7 bases aligning to TRBD1. This CDR3 has 13 residues. CDR1 is SQVTM and CDR2 is ANQGSEA in the germline V gene. J gave up 9 bases and V 7 bases, and 11 bases lay outside the gene matches. The CDR3 nucleotides read TGCAGCGGCCAGGGGGTTGGAACCCGGGAGCTGTTTTTT. Its protein is CSGQGVGTRELFF.

The genes are TRBV20-1 and TRBJ1-2; 7 bases are a match to TRBD1. The J segment lost 6 bases and the V segment lost 3 bases, leaving 10 bases of the junction unmatched. This CDR3 comprises 14 residues. The germline gives CDR1 DFQATT, CDR2 SNEGSKA (reference sequence). DNA of the CDR3: TGCAGTGCTAGGACAGGGAAGTTTGACGATGGCTACACCTTC. It is translated as CSARTGKFDDGYTF.

The gene calls are TRBV28 and TRBJ2-1, with 11 bases matching TRBD2. Trimming removed 5 bases from V and 4 bases from J; junction bases left unmatched: 4. Germline-derived CDR1 and CDR2 are MDHEN and SYDVKM. There are 15 residues in the CDR3. The CDR3 is CASSQRLAGYNEQFF. CDR3 nucleotide sequence: TGTGCCAGCAGTCAGAGACTAGCGGGGTACAATGAGCAGTTCTTC. Filled out from reference TRBV28 and TRBJ2-1, the complete variable domain reads DVKVTQSSRYLVKRTGEKVFLECVQDMDHENMFWYRQDPGLGLRLIYFSYDVKMKEKGDIPEGYSVSREKKERFSLILESASTNQTSMYLCASSQRLAGYNEQFFGPGTRLTVL.